Each of the 29 T cell receptor beta chains below was sequenced from the same sample in a study of cytomegalovirus exposure and HLA in healthy donors (dated by TCRdb to about 2017). Library method: the immunoSEQ multiplex PCR assay. The multiplex PCR relied on a mix of 60 forward primers for TCR Vbeta segments and 13 reverse primers for TCR Jbeta segments. Here the immuneACCESS table is served through TCRdb, limited to in-frame sequences with V and J called. Missing clones are a known gap in these copies; in checked studies unresolved V genes cover under half, and the rest lacks a known reason. In all, the sample holds about 140,000 clones, and more than 70% of those were seen once. The ten largest clones capture 1% to 1.5% of the sample. Sequenced input: PBMCs. All receptors come from a male donor in good health and CMV-seropositive.

The CDR3 nucleotides are TGTGCCAGCAGTGACGGGGGACTCTACGAGCAGTACTTC. This gives the protein CASSDGGLYEQYF. The V gene is TRBV6-1, the J gene TRBJ2-7, with a weak D call TRBD2 (6 bases). CDR1 is MNHNS, CDR2 SASEGT, per germline. The CDR3 sequence is 13 residues long. Trimming shortened V by 3 bases and J by 3 bases, and 9 bases separated the two germline ends.

The rearrangement uses TRBV27 and TRBJ2-7; D is uncertain. This CDR3 contains 13 residues. Germline V gene lookup returns CDR1 MNHEY and CDR2 SMNVEV (reference sequence). Trimming cost V 5 bases and J 6 bases, with 14 bases left between them. CDR3 loop: CASSTHGSGEQYF. The CDR3 nucleotides are TGTGCCAGCAGTACCCACGGGTCGGGCGAGCAGTACTTC.

The CDR3 protein is CASTWGGREQYF. CDR3 coding DNA: TGTGCCAGCACCTGGGGGGGGCGGGAGCAGTACTTC. The chain is built from TRBV28 and TRBJ2-7; TRBD2 is a possible D gene (7 bases). This CDR3 is built from 12 residues. The germline V gene encodes CDR1 MDHEN and CDR2 SYDVKM. V was trimmed by 7 bases and J by 7 bases, leaving 14 bases between them.

V usage is TRBV2 and J usage is TRBJ2-5, with TRBD2 matching 14 bases. J lost 4 bases, V lost 4 bases, and 2 bases had no gene match. The germline CDR1 and CDR2 sequences are SNHLY and FYNNEI. This CDR3 contains 15 residues. The CDR3 DNA reads TGTGCCAGCAGTGGACTAGCGGGGGGGCTAGAGACCCAGTACTTC. Its translation: CASSGLAGGLETQYF.

About this clone: Germline is not matched at one junction end, which may reflect a read error. The chain carries TRBV7-7 and TRBJ1-1; D ambiguous. CDR3 length equals 13 residues. Per germline, CDR1 SSHAT and CDR2 FNYEAQ (reference sequence). Here the CDR3 reads CASSRRENTEAFF. CDR3 in DNA: TGTGCTAGCAGCCGACGGGAGAACACTGAAGCTTTCTTT.

CDR3 sequence reads: CSASVETQYF. The DNA of the CDR3 is TGCAGTGCTAGCGTAGAGACCCAGTACTTC. V gene TRBV20-1 combines with J gene TRBJ2-5; no reliable D call. Germline loops: CDR1 DFQATT, CDR2 SNEGSKA (reference sequence). V shed 3 bases and J shed 4 bases, with 3 bases lying between them. The CDR3 is 10 amino acids.

The chain is built from TRBV6-4 and TRBJ2-3; TRBD1 matches at 9 bases. Per the germline V gene, CDR1 is MRHNA and CDR2 is SNTAGT. V shed 6 bases, J shed 11 bases, and the junction held 18 bases outside the gene matches. This CDR3 region has 16 residues. The CDR3 DNA reads TGTGCCAGCAGCGACCTGGGGACAGGGACTACGGTTGGGCAGTATTTT. This translates into CASSDLGTGTTVGQYF.

In this sample, this clone turned up a few times. This CDR3 reads CASSSPGSQVGEQYF. Written as DNA, the CDR3 is TGTGCCAGTAGTTCCCCCGGCAGTCAGGTCGGCGAGCAGTACTTC. The chain joins TRBV19 to TRBJ2-7; D not certain. The CDR3 runs to 15 residues. Trimming pared 5 bases from V and 6 bases from J, leaving 20 bases between. Germline lookup yields CDR1 LNHDA and CDR2 SQIVND (reference sequence).

The rearrangement uses TRBV5-5 and TRBJ1-1; 10 nucleotides line up with TRBD1. Trimming at V came to 2 bases and at J to 3 bases, leaving 4 bases not matched to a gene. The CDR3 is made up of 15 amino acids. Germline CDR1 reads SGHKS; CDR2 reads YYEKEE (reference sequence). DNA for the CDR3: TGTGCCAGCAGCTTCCGGGACAGGGGCTACACTGAAGCTTTCTTT. As protein: CASSFRDRGYTEAFF.

This clone was seen just once. This chain joins TRBV27 and TRBJ1-6; 9 nucleotides agree with TRBD1. The ends lost 5 bases at V and 10 bases at J; junction bases unmatched: 12. The CDR3 length is 16 residues. Germline CDR1 reads MNHEY; CDR2 reads SMNVEV (reference sequence). CDR3 loop: CASSPRDRDWNSPLHF. Written as DNA, the CDR3 is TGTGCCAGCAGTCCCAGGGACAGGGATTGGAACTCACCCCTCCACTTT.

This chain joins TRBV5-4 and TRBJ2-7, with TRBD1 matching 10 bases. This CDR3 has 14 amino acids. V gave up 0 bases and J gave up 7 bases; unmatched junction bases: 4. Germline V gene lookup returns CDR1 SGHNT and CDR2 YYREEE (reference sequence). CDR3 bases: TGTGCCAGCAGCTTGGGGCCGGGACAGGGGGAGCAGTACTTC. Translated, it gives CASSLGPGQGEQYF.

V usage is TRBV9 and J usage is TRBJ2-7, with 8 bases fitting TRBD2. V gave up 0 bases and J gave up 5 bases; unmatched junction bases: 4. CDR1 is SGDLS, CDR2 YYNGEE, per germline. The CDR3 is 14 amino acids. The CDR3 protein is CASSVAGGGDEQYF. The CDR3 DNA follows: TGTGCCAGCAGCGTAGCGGGAGGGGGGGACGAGCAGTACTTC. Supplemented by reference TRBV9 and TRBJ2-7, the full variable domain reads DSGVTQTPKHLITATGQRVTLRCSPRSGDLSVYWYQQSLDQGLQFLIQYYNGEERAKGNILERFSAQQFPDLHSELNLSSLELGDSALYFCASSVAGGGDEQYFGPGTRLTVT.

The genes are TRBV6-1 and TRBJ2-2, with 10 bases matching TRBD1. The CDR3 totals 16 residues. With 4 bases clipped from V and 4 bases from J, the junction kept 6 bases outside the gene matches. Germline CDR1 is MNHNS and CDR2 is SASEGT. CDR3: CASSARTGGFTGELFF. The CDR3 coding sequence is TGTGCCAGCAGTGCTAGGACAGGGGGTTTCACCGGGGAGCTGTTTTTT.

This clone was counted between two and nine times. The V gene is TRBV4-3, the J gene TRBJ1-2; tentatively, D is TRBD1 (6 bases). The germline gives CDR1 LGHNA, CDR2 YSLEER. The CDR3 has 15 residues. V dropped 1 base and J dropped 4 bases, with 13 bases sitting between them. The CDR3 reads CASSQALGGAYGYTF. The CDR3 DNA sequence: TGCGCCAGCAGCCAAGCATTAGGGGGGGCCTATGGCTACACCTTC.

V gene TRBV7-2 combines with J gene TRBJ2-5, with TRBD1 identical over 8 bases. Germline V gives CDR1 SGHTA, CDR2 FQGNSA. The CDR3 contains 17 residues. V gave up 1 base and J gave up 5 bases; unmatched junction bases: 12. The CDR3 region is CASSLGGRTGLGETQYF. As DNA, the CDR3 is TGTGCCAGCAGCTTAGGGGGCAGGACAGGGCTTGGTGAGACCCAGTACTTC. Based on the CDR3 plus reference TRBV7-2 and TRBJ2-5, the full variable domain is GAGVSQSPSNKVTEKGKDVELRCDPISGHTALYWYRQSLGQGLEFLIYFQGNSAPDKSGLPSDRFSAERTGGSVSTLTIQRTQQEDSAVYLCASSLGGRTGLGETQYFGPGTRLLVL.

This clone has only one observation. The chain uses TRBV28 and TRBJ2-4; 7 positions match TRBD1. The CDR3 has 14 residues. Germline-derived CDR1 and CDR2 are MDHEN and SYDVKM. The CDR3 DNA reads TGTGTCAGTACAGGGGCCGGAGCCAAAAACATTCAGTACTTC. This translates into CVSTGAGAKNIQYF.

The rearrangement links TRBV25-1 to TRBJ2-5; a possible D gene is TRBD1 (6 bases). The CDR3 is made up of 16 amino acids. Trimming left V 4 bases short and J 5 bases short, with 20 bases between. Germline V gene lookup returns CDR1 MGHDK and CDR2 SYGVNS. The CDR3 sequence: CASSVVGAARSETQYF. CDR3 coding DNA: TGTGCCAGCAGTGTCGTGGGGGCGGCCAGGAGCGAGACCCAGTACTTC. The full variable domain, its missing parts supplied by reference TRBV25-1 and TRBJ2-5, is EADIYQTPRYLVIGTGKKITLECSQTMGHDKMYWYQQDPGMELHLIHYSYGVNSTEKGDLSSESTVSRIRTEHFPLTLESARPSHTSQYLCASSVVGAARSETQYFGPGTRLLVL.

This clone was seen at least ten times. CDR3 amino acids: CASSYSLTDNEQFF. In DNA, the CDR3 is TGTGCCAGCAGTTACTCGTTAACAGATAATGAGCAGTTCTTC. The chain uses TRBV6-5 and TRBJ2-1; D gene unclear. There are 14 residues in the CDR3. The ends were cut back, 0 bases at V and 7 bases at J, with 10 bases in the middle. The germline V gene has CDR1 MNHEY and CDR2 SVGAGI.

The genes are TRBV7-3 and TRBJ2-3; 9 bases map to TRBD2. Trimming removed 3 bases from V and 3 bases from J; junction bases left unmatched: 1. This CDR3 spans 14 amino acids. CDR1 SGHTA and CDR2 FQGTGA come from the germline V gene. DNA for the CDR3: TGTGCCAGCAGCTTTAGCGGGGGTACAGATACGCAGTATTTT. Protein: CASSFSGGTDTQYF.

The chain recombines TRBV5-8 with TRBJ2-5; TRBD2 matches 9 bases. V lost 3 bases to trimming and J lost 5 bases; unmatched junction nucleotides: 8. Germline loops: CDR1 SGHTS, CDR2 YDEGEE. The CDR3 spans 15 residues. CDR3 in amino acids: CASSSGLAIGETQYF. Written as DNA, the CDR3 is TGTGCCAGCAGCTCAGGACTAGCGATAGGGGAGACCCAGTACTTC.

CDR3 amino acids: CASSIVGEMNTEAFF. The CDR3 nucleotides read TGTGCCAGTAGTATAGTTGGAGAAATGAACACTGAAGCTTTCTTT. This chain joins TRBV19 and TRBJ1-1; D gene unclear. CDR3 length: 15 residues. Trimming shortened V by 1 base and J by 0 bases, and 9 bases separated the two germline ends. CDR1 and CDR2 (germline): LNHDA, SQIVND (reference sequence). Complete variable domain (other parts from reference TRBV19 and TRBJ1-1): DGGITQSPKYLFRKEGQNVTLSCEQNLNHDAMYWYRQDPGQGLRLIYYSQIVNDFQKGDIAEGYSVSREKKESFPLTVTSAQKNPTAFYLCASSIVGEMNTEAFFGQGTRLTVV.

The chain recombines TRBV7-8 with TRBJ2-2; TRBD1 agrees at 10 bases. CDR3 size: 15 residues. From germline, CDR1 is SGHVS and CDR2 FQNEAQ. V was pared by 5 bases and J by 7 bases, with 7 bases of the junction left unmatched. CDR3 DNA sequence: TGTGCCAGCAGCACCCGGGACAGGGGCCTCGGGGAGCTGTTTTTT. Translation gives CASSTRDRGLGELFF.

The chain links TRBV5-1 to TRBJ1-2; D remains unclear. Trimming left V 4 bases short and J 5 bases short, with 18 bases between. CDR1 is SGHRS and CDR2 is YFSETQ in the germline V gene. The CDR3 spans 15 residues. The CDR3, as DNA: TGCGCCAGCAGCGCATCAGCCGGGAGCCCATATGGCTACACCTTC. As protein: CASSASAGSPYGYTF.

CDR3 in amino acids: CASSTTGNVDEQYF. Written as DNA, the CDR3 is TGTGCCAGCAGTACGACAGGGAACGTCGACGAGCAGTACTTC. This sequence joins TRBV27 and TRBJ2-7; 7 bases map to TRBD1. CDR1 is MNHEY, CDR2 SMNVEV, per germline (reference sequence). The CDR3 spans 14 residues. J was trimmed by 5 bases and V by 5 bases; bases with no gene match: 9.

The chain combines TRBV9 with TRBJ1-1; 9 bases line up with TRBD1. J was trimmed by 3 bases and V by 3 bases; bases with no gene match: 9. The germline gives CDR1 SGDLS, CDR2 YYNGEE. CDR3 length: 16 residues. CDR3 protein: CASSADRGYEYTEAFF. For the CDR3, the DNA is TGTGCCAGCAGCGCAGACAGGGGGTATGAGTACACTGAAGCTTTCTTT.

The chain employs TRBV4-2 and TRBJ2-3; a weak D match, TRBD2 (7 bases). Trimming cost V 2 bases and J 2 bases, with 17 bases left between them. This CDR3 is built from 17 residues. CDR1 and CDR2 (germline): LGHNA, YNFKEQ. CDR3 sequence (DNA): TGTGCCAGCAGCCAAACCATCGACGGGGGGCCCACAGATACGCAGTATTTT. Protein product: CASSQTIDGGPTDTQYF.

This clone was seen only once. The gene calls are TRBV19 and TRBJ1-3, with TRBD1 as a possible D gene (5 bases). CDR1 is LNHDA, CDR2 SQIVND, per germline (reference sequence). With 5 bases removed from V and 0 bases from J, the gap between germline ends came to 14 bases. The CDR3 runs 16 residues. DNA of the CDR3: TGTGCCAGTAGTTTCCGACAAAGGGGCTCTGGAAACACCATATATTTT. Translating gives CASSFRQRGSGNTIYF.

V and J are TRBV5-1 and TRBJ2-5; a possible D gene is TRBD2 (5 bases). The CDR3 is made up of 14 amino acids. Trimming cost V 3 bases and J 5 bases, with 14 bases left between them. Germline V gives CDR1 SGHRS, CDR2 YFSETQ. CDR3 in amino acids: CASSWASSRETQYF. CDR3 nucleotide sequence: TGCGCCAGCAGCTGGGCTAGCTCACGGGAGACCCAGTACTTC.

The chain recombines TRBV7-8 with TRBJ2-2; a weak D match, TRBD1 (6 bases). This CDR3 has 15 residues. The ends were cut back, 5 bases at V and 6 bases at J, with 16 bases in the middle. Per germline, CDR1 SGHVS and CDR2 FQNEAQ. The CDR3 region is CASSQDSYSPGELFF. The DNA for the CDR3 is TGTGCCAGCAGCCAGGACAGCTATTCGCCCGGGGAGCTGTTTTTT.